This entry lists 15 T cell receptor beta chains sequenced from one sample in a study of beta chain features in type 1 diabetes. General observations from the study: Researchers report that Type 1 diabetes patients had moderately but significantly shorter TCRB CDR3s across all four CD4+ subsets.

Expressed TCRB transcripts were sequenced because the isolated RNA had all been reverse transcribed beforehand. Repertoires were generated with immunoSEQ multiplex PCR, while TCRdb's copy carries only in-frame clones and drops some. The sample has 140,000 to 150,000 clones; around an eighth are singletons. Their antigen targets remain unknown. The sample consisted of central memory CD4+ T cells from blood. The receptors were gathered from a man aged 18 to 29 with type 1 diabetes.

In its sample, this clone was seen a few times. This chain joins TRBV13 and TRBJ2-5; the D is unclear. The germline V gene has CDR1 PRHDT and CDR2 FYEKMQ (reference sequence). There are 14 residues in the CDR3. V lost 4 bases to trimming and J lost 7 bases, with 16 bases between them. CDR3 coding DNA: TGTGCCAGCAGCTCAGCTAGTGGGCGGCGGACCCAGTACTTC. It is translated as CASSSASGRRTQYF.

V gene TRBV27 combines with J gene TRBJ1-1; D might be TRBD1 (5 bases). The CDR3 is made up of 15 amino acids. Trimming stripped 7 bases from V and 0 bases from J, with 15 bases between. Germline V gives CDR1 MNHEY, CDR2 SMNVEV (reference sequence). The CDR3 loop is CASKGKGNMNTEAFF. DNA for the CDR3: TGTGCCAGCAAGGGGAAGGGGAACATGAACACTGAAGCTTTCTTT.

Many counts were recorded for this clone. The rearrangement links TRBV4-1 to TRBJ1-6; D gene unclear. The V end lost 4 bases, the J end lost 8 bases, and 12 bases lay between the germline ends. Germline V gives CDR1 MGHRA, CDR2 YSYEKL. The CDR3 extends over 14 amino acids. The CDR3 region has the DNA TGCGCCAGCAGCCCACGGGAGGAAGATTCACCCCTCCACTTT. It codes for CASSPREEDSPLHF.

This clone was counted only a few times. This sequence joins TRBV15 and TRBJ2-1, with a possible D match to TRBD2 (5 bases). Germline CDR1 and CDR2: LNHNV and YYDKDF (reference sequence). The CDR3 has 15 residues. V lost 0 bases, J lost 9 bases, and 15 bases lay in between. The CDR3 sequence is CATSRDKVSGSEQFF. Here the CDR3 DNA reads TGTGCCACCAGCAGAGATAAGGTATCGGGGTCTGAGCAGTTCTTC.

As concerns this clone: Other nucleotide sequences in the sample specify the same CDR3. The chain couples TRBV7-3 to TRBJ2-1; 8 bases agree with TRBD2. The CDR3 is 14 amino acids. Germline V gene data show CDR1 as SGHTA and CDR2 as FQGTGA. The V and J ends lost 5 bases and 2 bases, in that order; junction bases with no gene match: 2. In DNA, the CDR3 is TGTGCCAGCAGCCCGGGACTAGCCTACAATGAGCAGTTCTTC. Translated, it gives CASSPGLAYNEQFF.

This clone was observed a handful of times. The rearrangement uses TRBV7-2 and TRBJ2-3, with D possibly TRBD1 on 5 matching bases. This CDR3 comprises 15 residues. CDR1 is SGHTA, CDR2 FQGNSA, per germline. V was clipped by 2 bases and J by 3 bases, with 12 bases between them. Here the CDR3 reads CASSLSQGRTDTQYF. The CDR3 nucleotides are TGTGCCAGCAGCTTATCGCAGGGAAGAACAGATACGCAGTATTTT.

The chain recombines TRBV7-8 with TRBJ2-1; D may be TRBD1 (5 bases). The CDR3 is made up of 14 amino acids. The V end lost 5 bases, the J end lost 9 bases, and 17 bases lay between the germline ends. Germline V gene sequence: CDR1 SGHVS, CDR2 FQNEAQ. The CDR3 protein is CASSTDNFRREQFF. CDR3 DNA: TGTGCCAGCAGCACGGACAATTTTCGGCGTGAGCAGTTCTTC. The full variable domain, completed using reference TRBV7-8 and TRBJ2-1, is GAGVSQSPRYKVAKRGQDVALRCDPISGHVSLFWYQQALGQGPEFLTYFQNEAQLDKSGLPSDRFFAERPEGSVSTLKIQRTQQEDSAVYLCASSTDNFRREQFFGPGTRLTVL.

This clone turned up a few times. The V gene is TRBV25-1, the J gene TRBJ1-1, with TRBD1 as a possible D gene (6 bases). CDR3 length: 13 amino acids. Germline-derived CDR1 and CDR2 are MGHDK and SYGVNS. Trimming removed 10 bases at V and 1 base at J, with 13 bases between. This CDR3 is CATTGGWNTEAFF. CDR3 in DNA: TGTGCCACCACGGGGGGCTGGAACACTGAAGCTTTCTTT.

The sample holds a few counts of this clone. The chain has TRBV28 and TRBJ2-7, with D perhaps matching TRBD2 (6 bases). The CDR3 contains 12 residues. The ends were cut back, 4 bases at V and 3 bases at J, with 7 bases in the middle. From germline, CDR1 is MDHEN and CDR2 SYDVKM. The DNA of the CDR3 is TGTGCCAGCAGTTGGGGGGACTACGAGCAGTACTTC. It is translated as CASSWGDYEQYF. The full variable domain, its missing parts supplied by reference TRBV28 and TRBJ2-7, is DVKVTQSSRYLVKRTGEKVFLECVQDMDHENMFWYRQDPGLGLRLIYFSYDVKMKEKGDIPEGYSVSREKKERFSLILESASTNQTSMYLCASSWGDYEQYFGPGTRLTVT.

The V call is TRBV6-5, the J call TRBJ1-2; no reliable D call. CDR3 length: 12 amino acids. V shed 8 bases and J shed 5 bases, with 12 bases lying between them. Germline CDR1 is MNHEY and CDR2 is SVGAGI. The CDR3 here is CASGTLLYGYTF. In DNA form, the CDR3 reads TGTGCCAGCGGCACACTCTTATATGGCTACACCTTC.

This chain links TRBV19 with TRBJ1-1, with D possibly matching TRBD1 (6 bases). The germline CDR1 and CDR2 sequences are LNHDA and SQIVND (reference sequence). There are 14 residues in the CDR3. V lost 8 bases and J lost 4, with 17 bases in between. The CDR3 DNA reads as TGTGCCAGTCACCGAACCGGAGGGGGCACTGAAGCTTTCTTT. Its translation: CASHRTGGGTEAFF. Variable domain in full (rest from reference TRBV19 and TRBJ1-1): DGGITQSPKYLFRKEGQNVTLSCEQNLNHDAMYWYRQDPGQGLRLIYYSQIVNDFQKGDIAEGYSVSREKKESFPLTVTSAQKNPTAFYLCASHRTGGGTEAFFGQGTRLTVV.

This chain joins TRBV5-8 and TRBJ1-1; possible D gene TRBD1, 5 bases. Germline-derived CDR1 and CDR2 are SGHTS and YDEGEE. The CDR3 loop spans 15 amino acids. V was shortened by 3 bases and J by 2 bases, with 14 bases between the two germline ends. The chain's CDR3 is CASSWTQVRNTEAFF. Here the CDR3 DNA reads TGTGCCAGCAGCTGGACACAGGTACGAAACACTGAAGCTTTCTTT.

The CDR3 DNA reads TGTGCCAGCAGCTTAGGCCTGGTTAATGGGGAGACCCAGTACTTC. It translates to CASSLGLVNGETQYF. The chain links TRBV7-2 to TRBJ2-5; no definite D call. V lost 1 base and J 5 bases, leaving 14 bases between the germline ends. The CDR3 is 15 residues long. Germline-derived CDR1 and CDR2 are SGHTA and FQGNSA.

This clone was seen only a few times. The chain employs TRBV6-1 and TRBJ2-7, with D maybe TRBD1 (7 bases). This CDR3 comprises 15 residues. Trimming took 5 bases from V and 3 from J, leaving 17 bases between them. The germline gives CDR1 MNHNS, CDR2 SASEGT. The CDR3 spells CASSRGGTEIYEQYF. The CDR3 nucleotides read TGTGCCAGCAGTCGAGGAGGGACAGAAATCTACGAGCAGTACTTC.

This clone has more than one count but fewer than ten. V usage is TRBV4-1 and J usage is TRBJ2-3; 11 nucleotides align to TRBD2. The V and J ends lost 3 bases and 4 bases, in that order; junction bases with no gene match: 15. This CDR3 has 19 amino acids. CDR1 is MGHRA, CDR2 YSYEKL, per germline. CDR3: CASSHQTTLLAGASDTQYF. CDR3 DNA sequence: TGCGCCAGCAGCCACCAGACGACTCTACTAGCGGGGGCCTCAGATACGCAGTATTTT.